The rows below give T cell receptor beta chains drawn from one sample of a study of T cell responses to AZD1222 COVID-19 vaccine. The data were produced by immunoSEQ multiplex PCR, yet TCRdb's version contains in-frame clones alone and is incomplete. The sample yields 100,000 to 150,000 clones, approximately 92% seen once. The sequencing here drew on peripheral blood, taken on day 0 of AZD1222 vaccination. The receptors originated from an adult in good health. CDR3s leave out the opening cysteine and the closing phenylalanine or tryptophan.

cdr3_aa: SVEVGQGAGEQF
j_call: TRBJ2-1
v_call: TRBV29-1

cdr3_aa: ASSGVGTGVYSPLH
j_call: TRBJ1-6
v_call: TRBV5-6

cdr3_aa: ASGNNSPLH
j_call: TRBJ1-6
v_call: TRBV9

cdr3_aa: ASSLLAGRAAGELF
j_call: TRBJ2-2
v_call: TRBV7-9

cdr3_aa: AWSVRAWRTEAF
j_call: TRBJ1-1
v_call: TRBV30

cdr3_aa: ASSVATQGGELF
j_call: TRBJ2-2
v_call: TRBV9

cdr3_aa: ASSLGGALNTEAF
j_call: TRBJ1-1
v_call: TRBV7-2

cdr3_aa: ASSRLAGGPGTDTQY
j_call: TRBJ2-3
v_call: TRBV27

cdr3_aa: ASSEDRGGYNEQF
j_call: TRBJ2-1
v_call: TRBV2

cdr3_aa: ASSEYKLSYNEQF
j_call: TRBJ2-1
v_call: TRBV25-1

cdr3_aa: SVTRGAGYGYT
j_call: TRBJ1-2
v_call: TRBV29-1

cdr3_aa: ASSHRDRTGELF
j_call: TRBJ2-2
v_call: TRBV3-1/TRBV3-2

cdr3_aa: ASSGPTNTGELF
j_call: TRBJ2-2
v_call: TRBV2

cdr3_aa: ASSYVSGDQPQH
j_call: TRBJ1-5
v_call: TRBV2

cdr3_aa: ASSSLGRDSTDTQY
j_call: TRBJ2-3
v_call: TRBV28

cdr3_aa: ASSLTGTSNQPQH
j_call: TRBJ1-5
v_call: TRBV5-1

cdr3_aa: ASSEGRGANYGYT
j_call: TRBJ1-2
v_call: TRBV2

cdr3_aa: ASSLPGQIYEQY
j_call: TRBJ2-7
v_call: TRBV5-8